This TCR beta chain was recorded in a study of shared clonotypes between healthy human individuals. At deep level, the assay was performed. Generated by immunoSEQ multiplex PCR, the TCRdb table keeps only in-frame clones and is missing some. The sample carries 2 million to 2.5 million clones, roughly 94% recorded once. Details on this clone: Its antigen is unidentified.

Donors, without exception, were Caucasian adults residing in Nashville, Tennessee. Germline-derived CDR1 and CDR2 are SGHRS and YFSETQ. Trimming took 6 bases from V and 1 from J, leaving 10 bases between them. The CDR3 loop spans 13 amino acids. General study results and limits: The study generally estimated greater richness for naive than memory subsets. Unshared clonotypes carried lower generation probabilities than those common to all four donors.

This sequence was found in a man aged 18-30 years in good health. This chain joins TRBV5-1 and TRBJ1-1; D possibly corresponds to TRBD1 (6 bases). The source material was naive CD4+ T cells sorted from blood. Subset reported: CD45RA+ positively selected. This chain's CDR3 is CASMEQGNTEAFF. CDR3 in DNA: TGCGCCAGCATGGAACAGGGGAACACTGAAGCTTTCTTT.